Each of the 14 T cell receptor beta chains below was sequenced from the same sample in a study of regulatory T cells in long-lasting Graves disease. Sample time point: newly diagnosed GD, antithyroid drugs for less than 3 months. RNA extracted from PBMCs served as the sequencing template. Through Arm-PCR of CDR3 regions and iRepertoire HTBI primers, TCR beta libraries were built. One entry per CDR3 protein, called by TCRdb with MiXCR from the multiplex PCR reads. The table includes under 500,000 distinct CDR3 sequences, about a sixth detected once. This sample was shared with a second study, whose subject was T cells in Graves' hyperthyroidism and ophthalmopathy.

The sample consisted of peripheral blood mononuclear cells (PBMCs), taken at new diagnosis, from a patient treated with antithyroid drugs. These TCRs come from a woman in her 30s with Graves disease.

The sample holds many counts of this clonotype. This chain uses TRBV6-2 or TRBV6-3 with TRBJ2-1, with D possibly matching TRBD2 (6 bases). V was clipped by 5 bases and J by 6 bases, with 35 bases between them. The CDR3 extends over 21 amino acids. CDR1 and CDR2 (germline): MNHEY, SVGEGT. This chain's CDR3 is CASSEAWRFRARTGASNEQFF. The CDR3 nucleotides are TGTGCCAGCAGTGAAGCATGGAGGTTCCGGGCCCGAACGGGAGCGTCCAATGAGCAGTTCTTC.

V is TRBV11-2 and J is TRBJ1-4, with D tentatively TRBD1 (5 bases). This CDR3 has 16 amino acids. Germline V gene lookup returns CDR1 SGHAT and CDR2 FQNNGV. The V gene lost 5 bases and the J gene lost 0 bases, with 13 bases spanning the gap. The CDR3 coding sequence is TGTGCCAGCAGCACCTCCCAGGGTTCAACTAATGAAAAACTGTTTTTT. As protein: CASSTSQGSTNEKLFF.

This clonotype was picked up many times. The rearrangement links TRBV12-3 or TRBV12-4 to TRBJ1-1; no definite D call. V lost 3 bases and J 8 bases, leaving 16 bases between the germline ends. The CDR3 totals 14 residues. CDR3 amino acids: CASSFPNGVMEAFF. CDR3 nucleotide sequence: TGTGCCAGCAGTTTTCCCAACGGTGTGATGGAAGCTTTCTTT.

In its sample, this clonotype was seen many times. The gene calls are TRBV14 and TRBJ1-1, with no clear D. V was clipped by 1 base and J by 0 bases, with 3 bases between them. Germline CDR1 reads SGHDN; CDR2 reads FVKESK. The CDR3 has 13 amino acids. This CDR3 reads CASSQAMNTEAFF. The DNA of the CDR3 is TGTGCCAGCAGCCAAGCCATGAACACTGAAGCTTTCTTT.

About this clonotype itself: A much larger clone is a single base away; this may be a read error. The chain recombines TRBV6-1 with TRBJ1-5; possibly TRBD1 for D (6 bases). Germline assignment: CDR1 MNHNS and CDR2 SASEGT. The CDR3 loop spans 15 amino acids. The CDR3 region is CASSRRGGAGEPRHF. The DNA of the CDR3 is TGTGCCAGCTCTCGAAGAGGGGGTGCCGGGGAGCCCCGGCATTTT.

The CDR3 reads CASSYSYDRVRQPQHF. The CDR3 coding sequence is TGTGCCAGCAGTTACTCGTACGACAGGGTGCGCCAGCCCCAGCATTTT. The rearrangement uses TRBV6-2 or TRBV6-3 and TRBJ1-5, with 7 bases aligning to TRBD1. Losses at the gene ends were 0 bases for V and 7 bases for J; bases not matched to a gene: 9. Per the germline V gene, CDR1 is MNHEY and CDR2 is SVGEGT. This CDR3 is 16 amino acids long.

This clonotype was seen at least ten times. The rearrangement uses TRBV12-3 or TRBV12-4 and TRBJ2-5; D is perhaps TRBD1 (5 bases). The CDR3 extends over 14 amino acids. Trimming cost V 5 bases and J 1 base, with 11 bases left between them. CDR3 DNA sequence: TGTGCCAGCAGTCTACAGGAAACCCAAGAGACCCAGTACTTC. Translation gives CASSLQETQETQYF.

The sample holds a few counts of this clonotype. The chain employs TRBV6-2 or TRBV6-3 and TRBJ2-3; possible D gene TRBD1, 6 bases. The better agreement between TRBJ2-5 and the DNA end casts doubt on the J call. In germline, CDR1 is MNHEY, CDR2 SVGEGT. The CDR3 totals 11 residues. CDR3 coding DNA: TGTGCCATTCGGCAGGGGGAGACCCAGTACTTC. Protein product: CAIRQGETQYF.

This clonotype has a count of ten or more. The V call is TRBV12-3 or TRBV12-4, the J call TRBJ2-6; D is perhaps TRBD1 or TRBD2 (5 bases each). The CDR3 is made up of 14 amino acids. V was pared by 8 bases and J by 2 bases, with 10 bases between. The CDR3: CASGWGTGANVLTF. The DNA of the CDR3 is TGTGCCAGCGGGTGGGGGACTGGGGCCAACGTCCTGACTTTC.

Regarding this clonotype: This may be a read error, as it is one base from a much larger clone. The CDR3 DNA follows: TGTGCCAGCAGCAAGACAGGGGGGGTGGCCGGGGAGCCGTTTTTT. It specifies CASSKTGGVAGEPFF. The chain employs TRBV5-4 and TRBJ2-2; 9 bases map to TRBD1. This CDR3 comprises 15 residues. The germline CDR1 and CDR2 sequences are SGHNT and YYREEE (reference sequence).

This clonotype has ten or more counts. This sequence joins TRBV6-1 and TRBJ1-2; no clear D gene. Looked up from germline, CDR1 is MNHNS and CDR2 is SASEGT. CDR3 length: 13 residues. The germline V and J ends were trimmed by 1 base and 1 base, with 4 bases remaining between them. The CDR3: CASSEGVNYGYTF. CDR3 nucleotide sequence: TGTGCCAGCAGTGAAGGGGTTAACTATGGCTACACCTTC.

The chain employs TRBV29-1 and TRBJ2-5; possibly TRBD1 for D (5 bases). CDR1 is SQVTM and CDR2 is ANQGSEA in the germline V gene. The length of the CDR3 is 13 residues. V was pared by 2 bases and J by 3 bases, with 10 bases between. CDR3 region: CSVERGLEETQYF. CDR3 in DNA: TGCAGCGTTGAAAGGGGTTTAGAAGAGACCCAGTACTTC.

V is TRBV6-2 or TRBV6-3 and J is TRBJ1-6; D is unclear. V was clipped by 3 bases and J by 6 bases, with 15 bases between them. Germline CDR1 MNHEY, CDR2 SVGEGT. The CDR3 totals 16 residues. CDR3 nucleotides: TGTGCCAGCAGTTATAGGGCAGGAGCTCCTAATTCACCCCTCCACTTT. Translated, it gives CASSYRAGAPNSPLHF.

The chain employs TRBV28 and TRBJ2-5; no reliable D call. CDR3 length: 11 residues. V lost 7 bases to trimming and J lost 5 bases, with 8 bases between them. CDR1 and CDR2 from the germline V gene are MDHEN and SYDVKM. In nucleotides, the CDR3 is TGTGCCAGCACGGTTCGGGAGACCCAGTACTTC. Translating it yields CASTVRETQYF.